Below are 23 T cell receptor beta chains sequenced from a single sample in a study of PD-1 blockade in classical Hodgkin lymphoma. No patient escaped relapse after autologous stem cell transplantation, and brentuximab vedotin exposure varied. Sequenced by immunoSEQ multiplex PCR; TCRdb stores in-frame clones only, minus some. The sample records 95,000 to 120,000 clones, roughly 87% being singletons. This sample comprised peripheral blood mononuclear cells (PBMCs), obtained before the second cycle of nivolumab. The receptors were gathered from a human donor with classical Hodgkin lymphoma.

The chain has TRBV18 and TRBJ2-2, with 7 bases identical to TRBD2. This CDR3 comprises 16 residues. CDR1 is KGHSH, CDR2 LQKENI, per germline. Unmatched junction bases numbered 9, after V lost 6 bases and J lost 2 bases. The CDR3 sequence: CASSTTTSHNTGELFF. CDR3 sequence (DNA): TGTGCCAGCTCTACCACGACTAGCCATAACACCGGGGAGCTGTTTTTT. The full variable domain, rest sourced from reference TRBV18 and TRBJ2-2, is NAGVMQNPRHLVRRRGQEARLRCSPMKGHSHVYWYRQLPEEGLKFMVYLQKENIIDESGMPKERFSAEFPKEGPSILRIQQVVRGDSAAYFCASSTTTSHNTGELFFGEGSRLTVL.

The V and J genes are TRBV5-1 and TRBJ1-2, with 7 bases matching TRBD1. The CDR3 is 13 residues long. The V gene's germline CDR1 is SGHRS and CDR2 YFSETQ. Unmatched junction bases numbered 8, after V lost 7 bases and J lost 5 bases. The CDR3 sequence is CASQGQALYGYTF. The CDR3 DNA reads TGCGCCAGCCAAGGACAGGCGTTGTATGGCTACACCTTC.

V is TRBV5-1 and J is TRBJ2-7, with D possibly matching TRBD1 (6 bases). CDR3 length equals 13 residues. Germline-derived CDR1 and CDR2 are SGHRS and YFSETQ. With 3 bases removed from V and 2 bases from J, the gap between germline ends came to 9 bases. This chain's CDR3 is CASSWDNTYEQYF. The CDR3, as DNA: TGCGCCAGCAGCTGGGACAATACCTACGAGCAGTACTTC.

V is TRBV2 and J is TRBJ2-2; 11 nucleotides agree with TRBD2. Germline V lookup: CDR1 SNHLY, CDR2 FYNNEI. Unmatched junction bases numbered 7, after V lost 6 bases and J lost 4 bases. The CDR3 has 16 residues. CDR3 region: CASRPGLAGPTGELFF. Written as DNA, the CDR3 is TGTGCCAGCAGACCCGGACTAGCGGGCCCCACCGGGGAGCTGTTTTTT.

The V gene is TRBV28, the J gene TRBJ2-4; D not resolved. The V end was cut by 5 bases, the J end by 0 bases, with 11 bases between. The CDR3 loop spans 15 amino acids. The germline V gene encodes CDR1 MDHEN and CDR2 SYDVKM. The CDR3 DNA sequence: TGTGCCAGCAGTACTAAAGCAATAGCCAAAAACATTCAGTACTTC. It encodes CASSTKAIAKNIQYF.

The CDR3 coding sequence is TGTGCCAGCAGTGCCAGGACAGGGGATGCCGGGGAGCTGTTTTTT. Translation gives CASSARTGDAGELFF. The V gene is TRBV6-4, the J gene TRBJ2-2, with TRBD1 identical over 9 bases. CDR1 and CDR2 (germline): MRHNA, SNTAGT. The CDR3 contains 15 residues. V was pared by 4 bases and J by 6 bases, with 6 bases of the junction left unmatched.

The chain has TRBV30 and TRBJ2-1, with D possibly being TRBD2 (6 bases). Trimming left V 4 bases short and J 0 bases short, with 22 bases between. Germline V lookup: CDR1 GTSNPN, CDR2 SVGIG (reference sequence). The CDR3 consists of 18 residues. CDR3 in DNA: TGTGCCTGGACCAGCCGTTATTCTAGCGCCCGCTCCTACAATGAGCAGTTCTTC. Its translation: CAWTSRYSSARSYNEQFF.

The chain employs TRBV28 and TRBJ2-1, with a tentative D call TRBD2 (5 bases). CDR3 length: 15 residues. The V gene's germline CDR1 is MDHEN and CDR2 SYDVKM. The V end was cut by 4 bases, the J end by 0 bases, with 10 bases between. The CDR3 DNA reads as TGTGCCAGCAGTTCCCCCAGCGGCTCCTACAATGAGCAGTTCTTC. Translating gives CASSSPSGSYNEQFF.

The chain combines TRBV1 with TRBJ2-1; the D call TRBD2 from the table was never checked on the DNA. TRBV1 is marked as a pseudogene. The CDR3 contains 11 residues. The CDR3 here is CTSGANRVSFF. CDR3 sequence (DNA): TGCACCAGCGGAGCGAATCGGGTGTCGTTCTTC.

The chain is built from TRBV4-1 and TRBJ2-7, with D maybe TRBD2 (6 bases). Germline assignment: CDR1 MGHRA and CDR2 YSYEKL. The CDR3 totals 14 residues. V was shortened by 2 bases and J by 4 bases, with 12 bases between the two germline ends. As DNA, the CDR3 is TGCGCCAGCAGCCAAATCCCAGGGAGGTACGAGCAGTACTTC. Protein sequence: CASSQIPGRYEQYF.

The V gene is TRBV7-9, the J gene TRBJ2-7; D gene uncertain. V was clipped by 0 bases and J by 5 bases, with 8 bases between them. CDR3 size: 13 residues. Germline assignment: CDR1 SEHNR and CDR2 FQNEAQ (reference sequence). The CDR3 sequence: CASSLAFANEQYF. The CDR3 region has the DNA TGTGCCAGCAGCTTAGCGTTTGCGAACGAGCAGTACTTC.

The rearrangement uses TRBV12-5 and TRBJ2-5; 8 nucleotides agree with TRBD1. This CDR3 contains 13 residues. Trimming took 6 bases from V and 4 from J; bases not matched to a gene: 4. The germline CDR1 and CDR2 sequences are LGHNT and FRNRAP. CDR3 loop: CASGVDRGETQYF. The CDR3 DNA sequence: TGTGCTAGTGGCGTAGACAGGGGAGAGACCCAGTACTTC.

This chain uses TRBV7-9 with TRBJ2-1; TRBD2 might be the D (5 bases). This CDR3 has 13 amino acids. Germline V CDR1 and CDR2: SEHNR, FQNEAQ (reference sequence). V shed 0 bases and J shed 9 bases, with 9 bases lying between them. The CDR3 here is CASSLAEEPEQFF. CDR3 DNA: TGTGCCAGCAGCTTAGCGGAGGAGCCTGAGCAGTTCTTC.

J is TRBJ2-1 and V is TRBV6-6; D is uncertain. Trimming cost V 4 bases and J 1 base, with 5 bases left between them. The CDR3 runs 13 residues. Germline V gene lookup returns CDR1 MNHNY and CDR2 SVGAGI (reference sequence). The CDR3 DNA is TGTGCCAGCAGTTTACCTTCCTACAATGAGCAGTTCTTC. Its translation is CASSLPSYNEQFF.

CDR3 DNA: TGTGCCAGTACCCTCAGGACGGTCAACACTGAAGCTTTCTTT. It codes for CASTLRTVNTEAFF. V usage is TRBV19 and J usage is TRBJ1-1; no reliable D call. The CDR3 sequence is 14 residues long. Trimming stripped 7 bases from V and 2 bases from J, with 14 bases between. The germline V gene encodes CDR1 LNHDA and CDR2 SQIVND (reference sequence).

A few counts support this clone. The chain recombines TRBV19 with TRBJ1-3; D is unclear. The CDR3 has 16 amino acids. With 6 bases removed from V and 4 bases from J, the gap between germline ends came to 19 bases. The germline V gene has CDR1 LNHDA and CDR2 SQIVND (reference sequence). The CDR3 loop reads CASRSFLSTTGNTIYF. CDR3 sequence (DNA): TGTGCCAGTAGATCCTTCTTGTCCACAACCGGAAACACCATATATTTT.

The rearrangement links TRBV4-1 to TRBJ1-1; 7 bases are a match to TRBD1. This CDR3 is 16 amino acids long. Germline CDR1 and CDR2: MGHRA and YSYEKL. The ends lost 4 bases at V and 8 bases at J; junction bases unmatched: 16. The CDR3 protein is CASSPQDRPGWVEAFF. The CDR3 bases are TGCGCCAGCAGCCCACAGGACAGGCCGGGATGGGTAGAAGCTTTCTTT.

This clone appeared a single time. This rearrangement joins TRBV4-3 to TRBJ2-2; D not resolved. The germline V gene encodes CDR1 LGHNA and CDR2 YSLEER. V dropped 6 bases and J dropped 2 bases, with 7 bases sitting between them. This CDR3 contains 13 residues. As DNA, the CDR3 is TGCGCCAGCAGGGGGTACAACACCGGGGAGCTGTTTTTT. Translated, it gives CASRGYNTGELFF.

This rearrangement joins TRBV5-1 to TRBJ1-1; unclear D gene. The germline V and J ends were trimmed by 5 bases and 2 bases, with 22 bases remaining between them. The germline gives CDR1 SGHRS, CDR2 YFSETQ. This CDR3 is built from 17 residues. The CDR3 DNA reads as TGCGCCAGCAGGCGTCAGGCGGGAATAAGGTTTAACACTGAAGCTTTCTTT. The encoded protein is CASRRQAGIRFNTEAFF. Full variable domain (remainder filled in from reference TRBV5-1 and TRBJ1-1): KAGVTQTPRYLIKTRGQQVTLSCSPISGHRSVSWYQQTPGQGLQFLFEYFSETQRNKGNFPGRFSGRQFSNSRSEMNVSTLELGDSALYLCASRRQAGIRFNTEAFFGQGTRLTVV.

The V gene is TRBV30, the J gene TRBJ2-2; 9 nucleotides agree with TRBD2. CDR3 length: 16 amino acids. V shed 0 bases and J 4 bases; nucleotides not matched to a gene: 6. Germline lookup yields CDR1 GTSNPN and CDR2 SVGIG (reference sequence). For the CDR3, the DNA is TGTGCCTGGAGTGTAGGGCTAGCGGGACCCACCGGGGAGCTGTTTTTT. It is translated as CAWSVGLAGPTGELFF.

J is TRBJ2-5 and V is TRBV28; maybe TRBD2 (6 bases). The CDR3 extends over 15 amino acids. Germline V gene data show CDR1 as MDHEN and CDR2 as SYDVKM. V was pared by 6 bases and J by 1 base, with 15 bases between. The CDR3 bases are TGTGCCAGCAGCCTGGAACTAGCCTTCCAAGAGACCCAGTACTTC. Protein product: CASSLELAFQETQYF.

The CDR3 is CASSLDFGWTNEKLFF. CDR3 nucleotide sequence: TGTGCCAGCAGCCTAGACTTTGGGTGGACTAATGAAAAACTGTTTTTT. V gene TRBV5-5 combines with J gene TRBJ1-4; D is uncertain. V was trimmed by 4 bases and J by 2 bases, leaving 15 bases between them. CDR3 length: 16 amino acids. Per the germline V gene, CDR1 is SGHKS and CDR2 is YYEKEE (reference sequence). The complete variable domain, with remaining parts taken from reference TRBV5-5 and TRBJ1-4, reads DAGVTQSPTHLIKTRGQQVTLRCSPISGHKSVSWYQQVLGQGPQFIFQYYEKEERGRGNFPDRFSARQFPNYSSELNVNALLLGDSALYLCASSLDFGWTNEKLFFGSGTQLSVL.

The V call is TRBV13, the J call TRBJ2-7; D gene ambiguous. The V end was cut by 5 bases, the J end by 5 bases, with 13 bases between. Per the germline V gene, CDR1 is PRHDT and CDR2 is FYEKMQ (reference sequence). The CDR3 loop spans 13 amino acids. The CDR3 bases are TGTGCCAGCAGCGCTTTACAGTTCAACGAGCAGTACTTC. This sequence encodes CASSALQFNEQYF.